This T cell receptor (beta chain) was recovered during a study of T cells in Graves' hyperthyroidism and ophthalmopathy (dated by TCRdb to 2018 to 2020). Some background on the complete study: Peripheral blood was sampled at the time of initial diagnosis, prior to any treatment. Prospective prediction of ophthalmopathy was tested in an independent validation cohort of some 20 hyperthyroidism patients and 15 to 17 patients who later progressed to ophthalmopathy. The study also compared thyroid tissue and blood T-cell repertoires from 6 or 7 Graves' hyperthyroidism patients. TCR Vbeta CDR3 sequencing of 130 to 150 peripheral blood samples (43 ophthalmopathy, under 80 hyperthyroidism and approximately 17 progressor patients) is reported in the paper. TCR V-J signatures able to tell the groups apart were searched for in a discovery cohort of 90 to 100 patients, of whom roughly 42 had Graves' ophthalmopathy and under 65 had stable Graves' hyperthyroidism. After blood sampling, hyperthyroidism patients were treated with methimazole at a starting dose of 30 mg daily, and ophthalmopathy patients were treated with high-dose intravenous methylprednisolone. The 100 or so discovery patients were randomly divided into training and test sets at a 7:3 ratio.

In the ophthalmopathy patients, disease was moderately to severely active, with a Clinical Activity Score of 3 or more, a NOSPECS grade of 4 or more, and a duration of less than 3 months. Any patient with an uncontrolled infection, another autoimmune disease, pregnancy or lactation was excluded. Diagnoses relied on clinical symptoms, serum thyroxine and TRAb, thyroid ultrasound and orbital computed tomography. PBMCs were isolated from roughly 10 ml of fresh peripheral blood by Ficoll-Paque density gradient centrifugation. Total RNA was extracted with Trizol reagent, and quality was checked on an Agilent 2100 Bioanalyzer. Overall results and qualifications from the work: In validation, the model predicted progression to ophthalmopathy a median of about 6.5 months before onset, with about 70% sensitivity and roughly 72% specificity. No statistical method was used to set the sample size in advance, and investigators knew the group allocation. In cross-validation, a model built on a 13 V-J signature told ophthalmopathy apart from stable hyperthyroidism with about 90% sensitivity and about 81% specificity, and in testing the same model reached 80%/75%. Most expanded thyroid clonotypes (frequency above 0.001) were also detected in blood, suggesting blood repertoires may reflect thyroid immune responses.

TCR beta CDR3 regions were amplified from RNA transcripts. The TCR CDR3 was subjected to a first round of RT-PCR using the HTBI primer set and the Qiagen OneStep RT-PCR kit. A second multiplex PCR round built the libraries, followed by size selection and purification. The libraries were sequenced on an Illumina HiSeq2000 using paired-end 100 bp reads. As for the original processing: Raw data were processed with SOAPnuke, discarding reads with adapters, uncalled bases, mean Phred below 15, or no exact constant-primer or identifier match. High-quality paired reads were merged using COPE v1.2.5, and each unique nucleotide sequence was defined as a clonotype. MiTCR v1.1 was used to align clonotypes to the IMGT TRBV, TRBD and TRBJ reference segments. The analysis was restricted to V-J combinations with a frequency above 0.0001, which together covered about 99% of the repertoires. The TCS score was defined as the ratio of F50 (clonal expansion) to E x V (chaos), calculated using BLOSUM62-based TCRdist between CDR3 peptides within each V-J. Welch's t-statistics and random forest reduced around 520 V-J features to roughly 13, which were used in a naive Bayes classifier (R e1071). TCRdb reworked the public reads: Q25 trimming with fastp, MiXCR clone assembly, productive beta chains retained. Identical CDR3 protein sequences are pooled into one entry, listed with their most common genes and DNA. The authors' filters were not applied to this entry. The sample table lists about half a million distinct CDR3 sequences, roughly 16% of them with a count of one. The leading ten clones occupy over 25% of the sample.

Trimming removed 7 bases from V and 3 bases from J, leaving 18 bases between the germline ends. In the germline V gene, CDR1 corresponds to SQVTM and CDR2 to ANQGSEA. From the cysteine up to the phenylalanine, the CDR3 has a length of 14 residues. CDR3 DNA is the only sequence kept; it has 42 bases, read in frame from the first base. In this sample, this clonotype turned up many times. Its cognate antigen has yet to be identified. The input lacks base qualities; no much larger clone sits a single base away. This sequence was found in a woman aged 25 to 39 with Graves' ophthalmopathy. Sequencing was carried out using blood. The sequence links TRBV29-1 to TRBJ1-2; TRBD1 could be the D gene, as 5 bases match. The CDR3 loop reads CSADGAGTYYGYTF. The DNA sequence is TGCAGCGCCGATGGGGCAGGGACCTACTATGGCTACACCTTC.